These 18 T cell receptor beta chains came from one sample sequenced in a study of cytomegalovirus exposure and HLA in healthy donors. TCRdb keeps only in-frame clones here, not all; method: immunoSEQ multiplex PCR. The repertoire holds about 49,000 clones, with roughly nine tenths as singletons. Sequenced input: PBMCs. These TCRs come from a man aged 18 to 35 in good health and CMV-seronegative.

The chain carries TRBV15 and TRBJ2-1; 9 bases are a match to TRBD2. The CDR3 runs 15 residues. The germline CDR1 and CDR2 sequences are LNHNV and YYDKDF (reference sequence). The V gene end was trimmed by 5 bases and the J gene end by 4 bases; junction bases not matched to a gene: 6. The CDR3: CATSVSGRLYNEQFF. The CDR3 DNA reads TGTGCCACCAGCGTCAGCGGGAGGCTTTACAATGAGCAGTTCTTC.

The V gene is TRBV19, the J gene TRBJ2-5; D may be TRBD1 (5 bases). In germline, CDR1 is LNHDA, CDR2 SQIVND (reference sequence). The CDR3 extends over 16 amino acids. V gave up 2 bases and J gave up 9 bases, with 22 bases separating them. The CDR3 nucleotides read TGTGCCAGTAGTATATTCGAAGGGGCACAAGGGTCGGCCCAGTACTTC. This encodes CASSIFEGAQGSAQYF.

V usage is TRBV19 and J usage is TRBJ1-2; D is undetermined. The CDR3 spans 13 residues. V lost 3 bases and J lost 7, with 12 bases in between. Germline CDR1 reads LNHDA; CDR2 reads SQIVND (reference sequence). CDR3 sequence: CASSILQSSGYTF. CDR3 sequence (DNA): TGTGCCAGTAGTATCCTGCAGTCCTCTGGCTACACCTTC.

This chain uses TRBV10-1 with TRBJ2-2, with 10 positions matching TRBD1. This CDR3 comprises 16 residues. Looked up from germline, CDR1 is WNHNN and CDR2 is SYGVQD (reference sequence). The J segment lost 5 bases and the V segment lost 8 bases, leaving 11 bases of the junction unmatched. Here the CDR3 reads CASPGGRQGATGELFF. The CDR3 nucleotides are TGCGCCAGCCCAGGCGGGCGACAGGGGGCTACCGGGGAGCTGTTTTTT.

The rearrangement uses TRBV14 and TRBJ2-7, with TRBD1 identical over 9 bases. V was pared by 4 bases and J by 4 bases, with 5 bases of the junction left unmatched. This CDR3 spans 14 amino acids. The germline CDR1 and CDR2 sequences are SGHDN and FVKESK. The DNA for the CDR3 is TGTGCCAGCAGCCCTATGACAGGGGGATACGAGCAGTACTTC. As protein: CASSPMTGGYEQYF.

The chain employs TRBV28 and TRBJ1-5; perhaps TRBD1 as D (5 bases). CDR3 size: 15 residues. CDR1 is MDHEN and CDR2 is SYDVKM in the germline V gene. Deletions cut 5 bases from V and 6 bases from J, with 17 bases between. In nucleotides, the CDR3 is TGTGCCAGCAGTAAAAGGTCCAGCGGGGGTCAGCCCCAGCATTTT. This gives the protein CASSKRSSGGQPQHF.

J is TRBJ2-1 and V is TRBV19, with D tentatively TRBD1 (6 bases). CDR1 and CDR2 (germline): LNHDA, SQIVND (reference sequence). The ends were cut back, 1 base at V and 9 bases at J, with 13 bases in the middle. CDR3 length equals 14 residues. The CDR3 spells CASSIGTAIGEQFF. For the CDR3, the DNA is TGTGCCAGTAGTATAGGGACAGCCATCGGTGAGCAGTTCTTC. The complete variable domain, with remaining parts taken from reference TRBV19 and TRBJ2-1, reads DGGITQSPKYLFRKEGQNVTLSCEQNLNHDAMYWYRQDPGQGLRLIYYSQIVNDFQKGDIAEGYSVSREKKESFPLTVTSAQKNPTAFYLCASSIGTAIGEQFFGPGTRLTVL.

V is TRBV27 and J is TRBJ1-5; TRBD1 might be the D (5 bases). Germline-derived CDR1 and CDR2 are MNHEY and SMNVEV (reference sequence). The CDR3 length is 13 residues. The CDR3 DNA reads as TGTGCTGCGAGCGGGGGGGGCAATCAGCCCCAGCATTTT. Translation: CAASGGGNQPQHF.

The rearrangement joins TRBV5-4 to TRBJ2-5, with D tentatively TRBD2 (5 bases). Trimming stripped 2 bases from V and 4 bases from J, with 9 bases between. This CDR3 has 13 amino acids. The germline V gene has CDR1 SGHNT and CDR2 YYREEE (reference sequence). CDR3: CASSLRRGETQYF. CDR3 nucleotide sequence: TGTGCCAGCAGCTTAAGACGGGGAGAGACCCAGTACTTC.

This sequence joins TRBV15 and TRBJ2-1; 10 nucleotides line up with TRBD2. The CDR3 totals 15 residues. Germline-derived CDR1 and CDR2 are LNHNV and YYDKDF (reference sequence). V gave up 5 bases and J gave up 7 bases; unmatched junction bases: 8. CDR3 residues: CATSRRTSGKNEQFF. The CDR3 DNA sequence: TGTGCCACCAGCCGGCGGACTAGCGGCAAAAATGAGCAGTTCTTC.

This chain uses TRBV28 with TRBJ2-7; 10 bases agree with TRBD1. The J segment lost 4 bases and the V segment lost 5 bases, leaving 17 bases of the junction unmatched. This CDR3 is built from 18 residues. Germline CDR1 and CDR2: MDHEN and SYDVKM. Written as DNA, the CDR3 is TGTGCCAGCAGTCCAATGACATCGACCGGGACAGGGGCTTACGAGCAGTACTTC. It codes for CASSPMTSTGTGAYEQYF.

This chain uses TRBV6-1 with TRBJ2-3, with D perhaps TRBD1 (5 bases). With 7 bases removed from V and 3 bases from J, the gap between germline ends came to 17 bases. Germline loops: CDR1 MNHNS, CDR2 SASEGT. The CDR3 contains 15 residues. In nucleotides, the CDR3 is TGTGCCAGCACCCTGCGGCAGGGCTTAACAGATACGCAGTATTTT. It is translated as CASTLRQGLTDTQYF.

The chain is built from TRBV7-9 and TRBJ2-1, with 11 bases that match TRBD2. The germline V gene has CDR1 SEHNR and CDR2 FQNEAQ (reference sequence). The CDR3 runs 17 residues. J lost 3 bases, V lost 6 bases, and 10 bases had no gene match. The CDR3 region is CASSSTLGLADYNEQFF. CDR3 DNA sequence: TGTGCCAGCAGTTCTACCCTGGGACTAGCGGACTACAATGAGCAGTTCTTC.

CDR3 in amino acids: CAVPPPGSQETQYF. The CDR3 DNA reads TGTGCCGTCCCACCGCCGGGGAGCCAAGAGACCCAGTACTTC. The chain carries TRBV7-9 and TRBJ2-5; D might be TRBD2 (5 bases). The CDR3 totals 14 residues. Germline CDR1 SEHNR, CDR2 FQNEAQ (reference sequence). Trimming stripped 11 bases from V and 1 base from J, with 17 bases between.

The rearrangement joins TRBV5-4 to TRBJ2-1; 7 nucleotides match TRBD2. The CDR3 is 17 residues long. The germline V gene encodes CDR1 SGHNT and CDR2 YYREEE (reference sequence). With 0 bases clipped from V and 9 bases from J, the junction kept 15 bases outside the gene matches. In DNA form, the CDR3 reads TGTGCCAGCAGCTTGGAGGGACCTAGCGGTCCTGGGGGTGAGCAGTTCTTC. It codes for CASSLEGPSGPGGEQFF.

J is TRBJ1-5 and V is TRBV4-3, with D maybe TRBD1 (6 bases). The germline gives CDR1 LGHNA, CDR2 YSLEER. V was clipped by 3 bases and J by 5 bases, with 11 bases between them. This CDR3 contains 14 residues. CDR3 loop: CASSQIAGDQPQHF. For the CDR3, the DNA is TGCGCCAGCAGCCAGATAGCAGGGGATCAGCCCCAGCATTTT.

CDR3 sequence reads: CASSLDSGETYGYTF. CDR3 bases: TGCGCCAGCAGCTTGGATTCAGGGGAGACGTATGGCTACACCTTC. This chain connects TRBV5-1 to TRBJ1-2; D may be TRBD1 (6 bases). The CDR3 sequence is 15 residues long. Per germline, CDR1 SGHRS and CDR2 YFSETQ. V shed 0 bases and J shed 5 bases, with 14 bases lying between them.

V is TRBV2 and J is TRBJ2-7; a possible D gene is TRBD1 (6 bases). Germline V gene data show CDR1 as SNHLY and CDR2 as FYNNEI. Trimming took 4 bases from V and 4 from J, leaving 20 bases between them. The CDR3 length is 16 residues. The CDR3 DNA reads TGTGCCAGCAGTGGCCCGTCGGACAGTCTCATTTACGAGCAGTACTTC. Its translation: CASSGPSDSLIYEQYF.